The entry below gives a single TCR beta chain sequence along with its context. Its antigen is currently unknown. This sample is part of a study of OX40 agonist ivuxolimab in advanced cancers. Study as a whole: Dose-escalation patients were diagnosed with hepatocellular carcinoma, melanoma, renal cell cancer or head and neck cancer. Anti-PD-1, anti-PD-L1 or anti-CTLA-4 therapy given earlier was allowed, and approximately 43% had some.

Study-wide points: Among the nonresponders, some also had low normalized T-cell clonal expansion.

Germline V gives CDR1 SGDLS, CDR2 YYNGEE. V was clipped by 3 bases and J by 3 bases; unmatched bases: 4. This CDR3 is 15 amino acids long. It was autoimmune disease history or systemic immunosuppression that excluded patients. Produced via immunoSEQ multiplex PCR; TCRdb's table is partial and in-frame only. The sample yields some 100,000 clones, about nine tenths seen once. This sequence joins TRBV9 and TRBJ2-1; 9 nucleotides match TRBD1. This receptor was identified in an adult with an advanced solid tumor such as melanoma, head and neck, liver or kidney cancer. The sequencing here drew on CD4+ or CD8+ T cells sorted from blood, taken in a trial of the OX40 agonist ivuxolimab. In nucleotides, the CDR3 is TGTGCCAGCAGCGCAGGACAGGGGCACTACAATGAGCAGTTCTTC. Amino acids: CASSAGQGHYNEQFF.